Here is one T cell receptor beta chain with its context. The antigen is undetermined. The sample comes from a study of T cell responses to AZD1222 COVID-19 vaccine. The study, taken as a whole, reports: Among AZD1222 vaccinees, only six or seven were seropositive at baseline.

This CDR3 region has 16 residues. Trimming removed 0 bases from V and 0 bases from J, with 12 bases in between. CDR1 GTSNPN and CDR2 SVGIG come from the germline V gene (reference sequence). Some clones are missing from TCRdb's copy, which holds only in-frame ones; the method was immunoSEQ multiplex PCR. The sample has 90,000 to 120,000 clones, around 90% seen once. The sequences come from peripheral blood, collected on day 0 of AZD1222 vaccination. The chain links TRBV30 to TRBJ1-3, with no clear D. This TCR derives from an adult in good health. This CDR3 is CAWSVRGRISGNTIYF. As DNA, the CDR3 is TGTGCCTGGAGTGTACGAGGACGGATCTCTGGAAACACCATATATTTT.